This paragraph covers one T cell receptor beta chain sequence. This sample was included in a study of T cells in Graves' hyperthyroidism and ophthalmopathy. There were TCR beta CDR3 regions amplified from RNA transcripts. The TCR CDR3 first-round RT-PCR relied on the HTBI primer set. TCRdb reprocessed the multiplex PCR reads with MiXCR, giving one entry per CDR3 protein. The sample has 330,000 or so distinct CDR3 sequences; approximately 19% are singletons. The PBMCs were sourced from fresh peripheral blood (10 ml). The receptor's source is a man aged 50-60 years with Graves' ophthalmopathy. Sequenced material: blood.

CDR3 in DNA: TGTGCCAGCAGCTTAAAAGTAATAGCGGGTCGACAAGAGACCCAGTACTTC. Translating it yields CASSLKVIAGRQETQYF. The V call is TRBV7-9, the J call TRBJ2-5; 7 nucleotides align to TRBD2. The CDR3 length is 17 residues. Germline V gene sequence: CDR1 SEHNR, CDR2 FQNEAQ (reference sequence). Losses at the gene ends were 2 bases for V and 2 bases for J; bases not matched to a gene: 11.